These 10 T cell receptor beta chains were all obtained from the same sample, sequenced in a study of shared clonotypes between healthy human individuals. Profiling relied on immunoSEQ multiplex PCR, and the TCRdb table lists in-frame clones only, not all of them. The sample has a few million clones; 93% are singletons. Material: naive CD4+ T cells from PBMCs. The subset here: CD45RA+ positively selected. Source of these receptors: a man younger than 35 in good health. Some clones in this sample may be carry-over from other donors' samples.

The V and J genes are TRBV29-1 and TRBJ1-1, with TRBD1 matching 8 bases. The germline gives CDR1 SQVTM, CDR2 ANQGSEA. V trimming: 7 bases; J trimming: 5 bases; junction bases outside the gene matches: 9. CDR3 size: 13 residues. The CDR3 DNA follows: TGCAGCGCCAACCGACAGGGGAAGACTGAAGCTTTCTTT. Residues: CSANRQGKTEAFF.

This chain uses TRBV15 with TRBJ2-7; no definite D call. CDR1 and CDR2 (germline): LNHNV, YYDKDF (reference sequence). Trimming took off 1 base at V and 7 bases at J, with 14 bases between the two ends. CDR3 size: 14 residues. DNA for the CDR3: TGTGCCACCAGCAGAGGCCACCAGTACGGTGAGCAGTACTTC. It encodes CATSRGHQYGEQYF.

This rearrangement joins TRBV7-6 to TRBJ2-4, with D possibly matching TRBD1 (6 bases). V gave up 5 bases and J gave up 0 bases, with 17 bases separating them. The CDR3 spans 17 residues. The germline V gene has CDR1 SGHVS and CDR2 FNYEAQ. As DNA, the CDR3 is TGTGCCAGCAGCCCCTCCCCCGGACAGCTAGCCAAAAACATTCAGTACTTC. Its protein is CASSPSPGQLAKNIQYF.

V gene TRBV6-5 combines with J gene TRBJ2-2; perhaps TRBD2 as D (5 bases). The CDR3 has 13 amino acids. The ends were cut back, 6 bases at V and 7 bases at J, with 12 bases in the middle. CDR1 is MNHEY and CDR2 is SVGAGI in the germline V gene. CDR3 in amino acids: CASSEDRGGELFF. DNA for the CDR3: TGTGCCAGCAGCGAGGATCGGGGCGGGGAGCTGTTTTTT.

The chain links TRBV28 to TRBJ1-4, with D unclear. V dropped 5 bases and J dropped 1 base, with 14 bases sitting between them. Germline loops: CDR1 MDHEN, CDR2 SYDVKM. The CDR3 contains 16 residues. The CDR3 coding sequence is TGTGCCAGCAGTCCAAGGAAGGTGGGAACTAATGAAAAACTGTTTTTT. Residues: CASSPRKVGTNEKLFF.

This chain's CDR3 is CASSPYGLAPAYEQYF. The CDR3 bases are TGTGCCAGCAGTCCCTATGGACTAGCGCCCGCCTACGAGCAGTACTTC. The rearrangement uses TRBV27 and TRBJ2-7, with TRBD2 identical over 9 bases. V gave up 5 bases and J gave up 2 bases; unmatched junction bases: 10. CDR1 is MNHEY and CDR2 is SMNVEV in the germline V gene (reference sequence). CDR3 length: 16 amino acids.

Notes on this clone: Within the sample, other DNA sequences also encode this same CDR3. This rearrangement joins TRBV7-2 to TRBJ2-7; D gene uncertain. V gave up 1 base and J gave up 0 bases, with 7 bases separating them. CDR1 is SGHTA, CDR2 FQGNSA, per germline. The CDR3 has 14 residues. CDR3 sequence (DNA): TGTGCCAGCAGCTTAGGTTCCGGCTCCTACGAGCAGTACTTC. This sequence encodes CASSLGSGSYEQYF.

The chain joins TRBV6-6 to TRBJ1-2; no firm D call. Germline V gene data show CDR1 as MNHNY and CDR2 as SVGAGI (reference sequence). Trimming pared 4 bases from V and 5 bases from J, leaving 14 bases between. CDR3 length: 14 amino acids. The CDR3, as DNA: TGTGCCAGCAGTTCGGTTACGGACGTGTATGGCTACACCTTC. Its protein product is CASSSVTDVYGYTF.

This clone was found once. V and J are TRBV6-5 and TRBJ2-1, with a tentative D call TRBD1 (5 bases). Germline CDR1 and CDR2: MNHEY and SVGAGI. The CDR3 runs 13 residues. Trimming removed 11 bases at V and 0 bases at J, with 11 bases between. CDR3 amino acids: CAVGRSSYNEQFF. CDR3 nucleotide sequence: TGTGCCGTGGGGCGGAGCTCCTACAATGAGCAGTTCTTC.

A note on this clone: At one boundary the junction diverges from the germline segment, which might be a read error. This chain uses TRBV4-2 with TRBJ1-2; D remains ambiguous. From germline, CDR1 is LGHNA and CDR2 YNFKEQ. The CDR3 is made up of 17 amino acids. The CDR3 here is CASSEETQLVSNYGYTF. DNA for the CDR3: TGTGCCAGCAGCGAAGAAACCCAGCTAGTTTCTAACTATGGCTACACCTTC.